Presented here are 26 T cell receptor beta chains from one specimen sequenced in a study of identical twins. MiXCR was run by TCRdb on the 5' RACE reads, yielding one entry per CDR3 protein. The sample holds just over 500,000 distinct CDR3 sequences, roughly a fifth seen once. These data also featured in a second study, about T cells expressing NK-cell markers.

The sample was CD4+ T cells sorted from blood. These receptor sequences come from a woman between 18 and 30 years old in good health.

The chain has TRBV24-1 and TRBJ2-3, with D uncertain. With 4 bases removed from V and 1 base from J, the gap between germline ends came to 8 bases. Per the germline V gene, CDR1 is KGHDR and CDR2 is SFDVKD. CDR3 length: 14 residues. The CDR3 spells CATSDPTRTDTQYF. In DNA, the CDR3 is TGTGCCACCAGTGACCCGACCCGCACAGATACGCAGTATTTT.

This clonotype appeared a few times. The chain carries TRBV6-1 and TRBJ2-7, with 7 bases lining up with TRBD1. Unmatched junction bases numbered 8, after V lost 6 bases and J lost 6 bases. In germline, CDR1 is MNHNS, CDR2 SASEGT. The CDR3 contains 13 residues. As DNA, the CDR3 is TGTGCCAGCAGGAAACAGGGGAAGGGCGAGCAGTACTTC. Residues: CASRKQGKGEQYF.

The chain is built from TRBV19 and TRBJ2-2; D is ambiguous. The V end lost 1 base, the J end lost 4 bases, and 1 base lay between the germline ends. From germline, CDR1 is LNHDA and CDR2 SQIVND (reference sequence). This CDR3 has 12 residues. The CDR3 region is CASSIGTGELFF. CDR3 nucleotide sequence: TGTGCCAGTAGTATAGGCACCGGGGAGCTGTTTTTT.

V and J are TRBV20-1 and TRBJ1-2; no firm D call. The V and J ends lost 4 bases and 4 bases respectively, with 16 bases between them. Germline V gene sequence: CDR1 DFQATT, CDR2 SNEGSKA (reference sequence). The CDR3 consists of 14 residues. In nucleotides, the CDR3 is TGCAGTGCTACCCCTTCGGGTAGAGGCTATGGCTACACCTTC. This encodes CSATPSGRGYGYTF.

V gene TRBV12-3 or TRBV12-4 combines with J gene TRBJ2-7; D not certain. CDR3 length: 13 amino acids. Trimming took 4 bases from V and 3 from J, leaving 10 bases between them. CDR3 sequence reads: CASSSPAGYEQYF. The CDR3 DNA is TGTGCCAGCAGTTCCCCAGCAGGCTACGAGCAGTACTTC.

The chain joins TRBV9 to TRBJ2-5, with 7 bases that match TRBD2. Germline trimming cut 3 bases from V and 1 base from J; bases unmatched to any gene: 3. This CDR3 has 14 residues. The germline gives CDR1 SGDLS, CDR2 YYNGEE. This CDR3 is CASSAGLVQETQYF. The CDR3 DNA is TGTGCCAGCAGCGCTGGACTAGTCCAAGAGACCCAGTACTTC.

In this sample, this clonotype turned up a few times. The V gene is TRBV6-2 or TRBV6-3, the J gene TRBJ2-7; D is perhaps TRBD1 or TRBD2 (5 bases each). Germline lookup yields CDR1 MNHEY and CDR2 SVGEGT. V lost 8 bases, J lost 0 bases, and 14 bases lay in between. CDR3 length: 14 residues. The CDR3 DNA reads TGTGCCAGCCGCCGGGACCTCAGCTCCTACGAGCAGTACTTC. Protein: CASRRDLSSYEQYF.

Only a few counts were recorded for this clonotype. The rearrangement links TRBV29-1 to TRBJ2-7; D possibly corresponds to TRBD1 (5 bases). V lost 5 bases to trimming and J lost 1 base, with 12 bases between them. The germline CDR1 and CDR2 sequences are SQVTM and ANQGSEA. The CDR3 has 13 residues. The CDR3 here is CSVTRTLSYEQYF. The CDR3, as DNA: TGCAGCGTTACCCGGACACTGTCCTACGAGCAGTACTTC.

The genes are TRBV19 and TRBJ2-5; 13 bases are a match to TRBD2. Germline assignment: CDR1 LNHDA and CDR2 SQIVND (reference sequence). CDR3 length: 18 residues. V shed 5 bases and J 3 bases; nucleotides not matched to a gene: 12. CDR3 DNA: TGTGCCAGTAGTCCAAGATCGGGACTAGCGGGAATTAAAGAGACCCAGTACTTC. Translating it yields CASSPRSGLAGIKETQYF.

The chain links TRBV9 to TRBJ2-1, with D possibly TRBD1 on 5 matching bases. The V and J ends lost 4 bases and 2 bases respectively, with 10 bases between them. Germline V gene sequence: CDR1 SGDLS, CDR2 YYNGEE. The CDR3 length is 14 residues. The CDR3 nucleotides read TGTGCCAGCAGCTTCGGACAAACCTACAATGAGCAGTTCTTC. Amino acids: CASSFGQTYNEQFF.

The V and J genes are TRBV9 and TRBJ2-7; 14 bases map to TRBD2. Germline V gene data show CDR1 as SGDLS and CDR2 as YYNGEE. The CDR3 length is 16 residues. V trimming: 4 bases; J trimming: 6 bases; junction bases outside the gene matches: 9. CDR3 nucleotides: TGTGCCAGCAGCCCGGGACTAGCGGGAGTACTGGGCGAGCAGTACTTC. Its translation: CASSPGLAGVLGEQYF.

The chain uses TRBV3-1 and TRBJ2-6; D possibly corresponds to TRBD2 (6 bases). The CDR3 is 19 amino acids. Germline V gene lookup returns CDR1 LGHDT and CDR2 YNNKEL (reference sequence). The germline V and J ends were trimmed by 0 bases and 0 bases, with 15 bases remaining between them. CDR3 coding DNA: TGTGCCAGCAGCCAAGATCTCGGGGGACTCTTCTCTGGGGCCAACGTCCTGACTTTC. This sequence encodes CASSQDLGGLFSGANVLTF.

The chain couples TRBV5-1 to TRBJ2-4; a possible D gene is TRBD2 (6 bases). This CDR3 contains 15 residues. Germline CDR1 reads SGHRS; CDR2 reads YFSETQ. V was trimmed by 2 bases and J by 6 bases, leaving 15 bases between them. The CDR3 is CASSLDGGMGNIQYF. CDR3 sequence (DNA): TGCGCCAGCAGCTTAGATGGCGGGATGGGAAACATTCAGTACTTC. Drawing the rest from reference TRBV5-1 and TRBJ2-4, the complete variable domain is KAGVTQTPRYLIKTRGQQVTLSCSPISGHRSVSWYQQTPGQGLQFLFEYFSETQRNKGNFPGRFSGRQFSNSRSEMNVSTLELGDSALYLCASSLDGGMGNIQYFGAGTRLSVL.

This chain links TRBV20-1 with TRBJ1-4; no reliable D call. V was trimmed by 5 bases and J by 5 bases, leaving 15 bases between them. From germline, CDR1 is DFQATT and CDR2 SNEGSKA (reference sequence). This CDR3 comprises 14 residues. The CDR3 DNA reads as TGCAGTGCTTATTATGGGCCAAGGAATGAAAAACTGTTTTTT. This sequence encodes CSAYYGPRNEKLFF.

This clonotype was observed a handful of times. V usage is TRBV20-1 and J usage is TRBJ2-7; 15 bases are a match to TRBD2. Germline lookup yields CDR1 DFQATT and CDR2 SNEGSKA (reference sequence). The ends lost 4 bases at V and 2 bases at J; junction bases unmatched: 6. CDR3 size: 16 residues. CDR3 nucleotide sequence: TGCAGTGCTAACCCGGGACTAGCGGGGGGTACCTACGAGCAGTACTTC. Translated, it gives CSANPGLAGGTYEQYF.

The chain uses TRBV2 and TRBJ2-1, with 16 bases aligning to TRBD2. Germline V gene sequence: CDR1 SNHLY, CDR2 FYNNEI. V lost 8 bases to trimming and J lost 3 bases; unmatched junction nucleotides: 7. The CDR3 covers 17 residues. CDR3 amino acids: CASWGLAGGLGYNEQFF. The CDR3 DNA follows: TGTGCCAGCTGGGGACTAGCGGGAGGGTTAGGCTACAATGAGCAGTTCTTC.

This chain links TRBV3-1 with TRBJ2-2; D not resolved. Deletions cut 4 bases from V and 7 bases from J, with 10 bases between. The CDR3 totals 13 residues. Germline CDR1 reads LGHDT; CDR2 reads YNNKEL (reference sequence). The DNA of the CDR3 is TGTGCCAGCAGCCGGATTGGCGGCGGGGAGCTGTTTTTT. As protein: CASSRIGGGELFF.

The rearrangement uses TRBV7-9 and TRBJ1-6, with D possibly being TRBD1 (6 bases). The V gene lost 5 bases and the J gene lost 11 bases, with 16 bases spanning the gap. Germline V gene data show CDR1 as SEHNR and CDR2 as FQNEAQ (reference sequence). The CDR3 runs to 14 residues. The CDR3 region has the DNA TGTGCCAGCAGCCTCCGACAGGAAGGGCCACCCCTCCACTTT. Protein: CASSLRQEGPPLHF. The complete variable domain, with remaining parts taken from reference TRBV7-9 and TRBJ1-6, reads DTGVSQNPRHKITKRGQNVTFRCDPISEHNRLYWYRQTLGQGPEFLTYFQNEAQLEKSRLLSDRFSAERPKGSFSTLEIQRTEQGDSAMYLCASSLRQEGPPLHFGNGTRLTVT.

This chain connects TRBV12-3 or TRBV12-4 to TRBJ1-1, with D unresolved. V lost 6 bases to trimming and J lost 0 bases, with 11 bases between them. CDR3 length: 14 amino acids. CDR3 coding DNA: TGTGCCAGCAGCCCCGCCGCCTTGAACACTGAAGCTTTCTTT. Its translation is CASSPAALNTEAFF.

The V gene is TRBV20-1, the J gene TRBJ2-3; the match to TRBD1 covers 8 bases. Germline loops: CDR1 DFQATT, CDR2 SNEGSKA (reference sequence). V trimming: 1 base; J trimming: 4 bases; junction bases outside the gene matches: 13. The CDR3 length is 17 residues. The CDR3, as DNA: TGCAGTGCTAGAGCTCCTCGGGGACAGGAGTCCCCAGATACGCAGTATTTT. This encodes CSARAPRGQESPDTQYF.

The V gene is TRBV11-1, the J gene TRBJ2-1; no definite D call. This CDR3 contains 13 residues. Trimming took 1 base from V and 7 from J, leaving 8 bases between them. The germline gives CDR1 SGHAT, CDR2 FQDESV (reference sequence). CDR3 bases: TGTGCCAGCAGCTTAGGTGAGGCGAATGAGCAGTTCTTC. Translated: CASSLGEANEQFF.

The sample holds a few counts of this clonotype. V usage is TRBV5-1 and J usage is TRBJ2-3, with D unresolved. Germline CDR1 reads SGHRS; CDR2 reads YFSETQ. The CDR3 contains 11 residues. V shed 2 bases and J shed 10 bases, with 8 bases lying between them. The CDR3 DNA is TGCGCCAGCAGCTTTGTTGGGGCGCAGTATTTT. This codes for CASSFVGAQYF.

Here the CDR3 DNA reads TGCGCCAGCAGCTTGGTTCTTGTTAACACAGATACGCAGTATTTT. It codes for CASSLVLVNTDTQYF. This chain joins TRBV5-1 and TRBJ2-3; D ambiguous. Trimming removed 0 bases from V and 2 bases from J, with 10 bases in between. The CDR3 totals 15 residues. CDR1 is SGHRS and CDR2 is YFSETQ in the germline V gene.

The V call is TRBV5-6, the J call TRBJ1-1; 8 nucleotides line up with TRBD1. With 4 bases clipped from V and 2 bases from J, the junction kept 16 bases outside the gene matches. The CDR3 loop spans 18 amino acids. Per the germline V gene, CDR1 is SGHDT and CDR2 is YYEEEE. The CDR3 spells CASSQALGTDRGNTEAFF. CDR3 sequence (DNA): TGTGCCAGCAGCCAGGCTCTTGGAACAGACAGGGGTAACACTGAAGCTTTCTTT.

The chain recombines TRBV20-1 with TRBJ1-1, with no clear D. Germline V gene sequence: CDR1 DFQATT, CDR2 SNEGSKA (reference sequence). The CDR3 contains 13 residues. Trimming left V 5 bases short and J 0 bases short, with 10 bases between. The CDR3 loop reads CSAHRDMNTEAFF. The CDR3 DNA reads TGCAGTGCTCACAGAGACATGAACACTGAAGCTTTCTTT.

V is TRBV7-9 and J is TRBJ2-1, with TRBD2 as a possible D gene (6 bases). Germline CDR1 SEHNR, CDR2 FQNEAQ (reference sequence). CDR3 length equals 16 residues. Trimming removed 1 base at V and 8 bases at J, with 18 bases between. Here the CDR3 DNA reads TGTGCCAGCAGCTTAGAGGTTGGAGGGGTCGGCGATGAGCAGTTCTTC. Translating it yields CASSLEVGGVGDEQFF.